These 12 T cell receptor beta chains came from one sample sequenced in a study of T cell responses to AZD1222 COVID-19 vaccine. The assay was immunoSEQ multiplex PCR, and TCRdb's table has in-frame clones only and misses some. The sample holds about 42,000 clones, 88% seen once. The input for sequencing was peripheral blood, taken 28 days after the second AZD1222 dose. The receptor set was obtained from an adult who received the AZD1222 COVID-19 vaccine.

This chain connects TRBV18 to TRBJ1-1, with TRBD1 matching over 12 bases. V was pared by 4 bases and J by 5 bases, with 2 bases of the junction left unmatched. Germline V gene lookup returns CDR1 KGHSH and CDR2 LQKENI. This CDR3 has 14 residues. The CDR3 sequence: CASSLGQGATEAFF. In DNA form, the CDR3 reads TGTGCCAGCTCACTGGGACAGGGGGCAACTGAAGCTTTCTTT.

The rearrangement links TRBV27 to TRBJ2-7, with a weak D call TRBD2 (6 bases). The germline CDR1 and CDR2 sequences are MNHEY and SMNVEV (reference sequence). The V gene lost 8 bases and the J gene lost 1 base, with 18 bases spanning the gap. This CDR3 comprises 15 residues. As DNA, the CDR3 is TGTGCCAGCTGGGGGGTGGGACTGGAGTCCTACGAGCAGTACTTC. It yields the protein CASWGVGLESYEQYF.

This clone was found once. The genes are TRBV6-5 and TRBJ1-4, with 8 bases aligning to TRBD1. Germline lookup yields CDR1 MNHEY and CDR2 SVGAGI. The ends lost 4 bases at V and 8 bases at J; junction bases unmatched: 6. The CDR3 spans 14 residues. CDR3 amino acids: CASSSRYRGEKLFF. In DNA form, the CDR3 reads TGTGCCAGCAGTTCCCGATACAGGGGGGAAAAACTGTTTTTT.

This chain uses TRBV7-2 with TRBJ2-3, with TRBD2 as a possible D gene (5 bases). CDR1 and CDR2 (germline): SGHTA, FQGNSA. Trimming stripped 5 bases from V and 3 bases from J, with 15 bases between. The CDR3 is 15 residues long. The CDR3 is CASSLQSRGTDTQYF. The DNA for the CDR3 is TGTGCCAGCAGCCTCCAGTCCCGCGGGACAGATACGCAGTATTTT.

This clone was detected only once. The chain uses TRBV6-2 or TRBV6-3 and TRBJ1-1; tentative D call: TRBD1 (5 bases). V was shortened by 0 bases and J by 1 base, with 15 bases between the two germline ends. CDR1 is MNHEY and CDR2 is SVGEGT in the germline V gene. CDR3 length equals 17 residues. CDR3 nucleotide sequence: TGTGCCAGCAGTTACTCGATCGGGGGAAAGAAGAACACTGAAGCTTTCTTT. Its translation is CASSYSIGGKKNTEAFF.

The V gene is TRBV7-3, the J gene TRBJ1-1; D is ambiguous. CDR3 length: 15 residues. CDR1 and CDR2 from the germline V gene are SGHTA and FQGTGA. V gave up 5 bases and J gave up 1 base, with 14 bases separating them. The CDR3 here is CASSIGPLGNTEAFF. Written as DNA, the CDR3 is TGTGCCAGCAGCATTGGGCCTTTGGGGAACACTGAAGCTTTCTTT.

The CDR3 coding sequence is TGTGCCAGTAGTATGCGTGGGACAGGGATGATAAGGGGTTGGGCAACTAATGAAAAACTGTTTTTT. It translates to CASSMRGTGMIRGWATNEKLFF. J is TRBJ1-4 and V is TRBV19; 9 nucleotides match TRBD1. V lost 3 bases, J lost 0 bases, and 20 bases stayed unmatched. The CDR3 consists of 22 residues. Germline V gene data show CDR1 as LNHDA and CDR2 as SQIVND (reference sequence).

The J gene is TRBJ2-7, the V gene TRBV20-1; no firm D call. Germline V lookup: CDR1 DFQATT, CDR2 SNEGSKA (reference sequence). V was clipped by 3 bases and J by 5 bases, with 17 bases between them. The CDR3 spans 14 residues. The CDR3 sequence: CSASLGSVSHEQYF. CDR3 in DNA: TGCAGTGCTAGTCTAGGGTCTGTGAGCCACGAGCAGTACTTC.

The DNA of the CDR3 is TGCGCCAGCAGTTTAGGGGACAGCACAGATACGCAGTATTTT. Amino acid sequence: CASSLGDSTDTQYF. The J gene is TRBJ2-3, the V gene TRBV5-1, with D perhaps TRBD1 or TRBD2 (5 bases each). Per the germline V gene, CDR1 is SGHRS and CDR2 is YFSETQ. V lost 5 bases to trimming and J lost 0 bases, with 10 bases between them. The CDR3 contains 14 residues.

The chain has TRBV7-8 and TRBJ2-7; 8 nucleotides match TRBD1. The CDR3 is made up of 13 amino acids. From germline, CDR1 is SGHVS and CDR2 FQNEAQ. With 5 bases clipped from V and 6 bases from J, the junction kept 6 bases outside the gene matches. The CDR3 spells CASSEDRDAEQYF. DNA of the CDR3: TGTGCCAGCAGCGAGGACAGGGACGCCGAGCAGTACTTC.

The V and J genes are TRBV7-8 and TRBJ1-2, with 7 positions matching TRBD1. Losses at the gene ends were 5 bases for V and 4 bases for J; bases not matched to a gene: 10. CDR1 and CDR2 from the germline V gene are SGHVS and FQNEAQ. The CDR3 totals 15 residues. The CDR3 loop reads CASSPRQGRSYGYTF. The CDR3 DNA reads as TGTGCCAGCAGCCCCCGACAGGGTCGGAGCTATGGCTACACCTTC.

This clone was seen a single time. The chain carries TRBV11-2 and TRBJ1-2; D might be TRBD1 (6 bases). CDR3 length: 13 residues. V was trimmed by 3 bases and J by 7 bases, leaving 12 bases between them. The germline V gene encodes CDR1 SGHAT and CDR2 FQNNGV. The CDR3 spells CASSFLEGGGYTF. CDR3 DNA sequence: TGTGCCAGCAGCTTCTTGGAAGGGGGTGGCTACACCTTC.